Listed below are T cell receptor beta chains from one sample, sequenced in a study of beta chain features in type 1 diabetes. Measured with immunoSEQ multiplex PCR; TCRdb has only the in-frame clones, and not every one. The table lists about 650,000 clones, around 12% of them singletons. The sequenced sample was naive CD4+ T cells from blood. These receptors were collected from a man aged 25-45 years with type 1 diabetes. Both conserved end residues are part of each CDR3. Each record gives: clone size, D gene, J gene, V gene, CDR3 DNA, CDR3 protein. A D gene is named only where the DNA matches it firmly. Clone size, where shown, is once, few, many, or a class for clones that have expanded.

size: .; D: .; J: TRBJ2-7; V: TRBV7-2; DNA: TGTGCCAGCAGCTTAAATAGTCGGGTCTCCTACGAGCAGTACTTC; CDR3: CASSLNSRVSYEQYF
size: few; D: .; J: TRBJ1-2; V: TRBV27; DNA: TGTGCCAGCAGTTTCACAATCGGGGACTTTTATGGCTACACCTTC; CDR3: CASSFTIGDFYGYTF
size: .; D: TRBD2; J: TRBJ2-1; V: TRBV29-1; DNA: TGCAGCGTTGTAGAGGTAGCGGGGGGAAATGAGCAGTTCTTC; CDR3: CSVVEVAGGNEQFF
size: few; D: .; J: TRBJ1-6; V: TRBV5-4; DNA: TGTGCCAGCAGCCCACAGGGCTCACCCCTCCACTTT; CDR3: CASSPQGSPLHF
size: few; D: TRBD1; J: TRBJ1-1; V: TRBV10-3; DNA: TGTGCCATCAGTGAAGGCAGGGGGGATACTGAAGCTTTCTTT; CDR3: CAISEGRGDTEAFF
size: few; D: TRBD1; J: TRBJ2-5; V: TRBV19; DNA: TGTGCCAGTAGTCTTGGACAGGGAGAGACCCAGTACTTC; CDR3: CASSLGQGETQYF
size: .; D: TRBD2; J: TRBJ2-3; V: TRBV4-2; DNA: TGTGCCAGCAGCCTCGCGGGGGTCACAGATACGCAGTATTTT; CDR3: CASSLAGVTDTQYF
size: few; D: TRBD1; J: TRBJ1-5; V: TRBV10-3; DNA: TGTGCCATCAGTGTCGGGACAGGTAGGGAGCCCCAGCATTTT; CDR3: CAISVGTGREPQHF
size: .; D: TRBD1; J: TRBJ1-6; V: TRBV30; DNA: TGTGCCTGGAGTGGGGGACAGGGTGTTTATAATTCACCCCTCCACTTT; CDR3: CAWSGGQGVYNSPLHF
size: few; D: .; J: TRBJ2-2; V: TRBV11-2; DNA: TGTGCCAGCAGCTTACATCTCACCGGGGAGCTGTTTTTT; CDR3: CASSLHLTGELFF
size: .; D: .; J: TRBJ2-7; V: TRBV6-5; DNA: TGTGCCAGCAGTCCGACTTATTACGAGCAGTACTTC; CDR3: CASSPTYYEQYF
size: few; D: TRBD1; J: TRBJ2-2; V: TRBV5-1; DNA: TGCGCCAGCAGCTTGGAGCCCGGGACAGCTAGCACCGGGGAGCTGTTTTTT; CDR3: CASSLEPGTASTGELFF
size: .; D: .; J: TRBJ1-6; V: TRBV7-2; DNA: TGTGCCAGCAGCTTAGAGGTGTCACCCCTCCACTTT; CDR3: CASSLEVSPLHF
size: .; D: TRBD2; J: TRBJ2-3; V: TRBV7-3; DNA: TGTGCCAGCAGCCCGGGAGGACCAACAGATACGCAGTATTTT; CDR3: CASSPGGPTDTQYF
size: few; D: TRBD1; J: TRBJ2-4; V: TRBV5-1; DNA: TGCGCCAGCAGCACAGGGGACAGTAAGAGCATTCAGTACTTC; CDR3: CASSTGDSKSIQYF
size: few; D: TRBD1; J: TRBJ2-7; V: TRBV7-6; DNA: TGTGCCAGCAGCCCCGACAGGGACAGCAACAACGAGCAGTACTTC; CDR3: CASSPDRDSNNEQYF